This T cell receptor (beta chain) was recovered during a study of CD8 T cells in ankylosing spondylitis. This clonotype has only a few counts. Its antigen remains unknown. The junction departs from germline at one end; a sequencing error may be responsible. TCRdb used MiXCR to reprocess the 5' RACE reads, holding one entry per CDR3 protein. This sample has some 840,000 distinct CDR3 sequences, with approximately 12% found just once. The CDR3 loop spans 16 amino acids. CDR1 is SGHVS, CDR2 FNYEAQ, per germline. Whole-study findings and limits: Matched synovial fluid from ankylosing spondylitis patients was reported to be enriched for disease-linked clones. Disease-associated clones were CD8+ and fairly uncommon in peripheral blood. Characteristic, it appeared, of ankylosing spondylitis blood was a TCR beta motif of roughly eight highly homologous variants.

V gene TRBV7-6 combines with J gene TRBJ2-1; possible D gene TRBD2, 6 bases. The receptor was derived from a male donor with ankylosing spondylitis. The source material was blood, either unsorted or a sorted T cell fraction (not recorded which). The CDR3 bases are TGTGCCAGCAGCTTCCCCACTGGGGACTCCCACAATGAGCAGTTCTTC. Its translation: CASSFPTGDSHNEQFF.